This paragraph reports one T cell receptor beta chain. What it binds is unknown. The source of the sample is a study of CD8+ T cells in alopecia areata. Whole-study context: Each day, treated patients took oral tofacitinib twice, at 5 to 10 mg per dose.

Regarding the study as a whole: It was lesional scalp, especially alopecia totalis/universalis, that showed higher clonality than normal scalp.

The V end lost 5 bases, the J end lost 0 bases, and 13 bases lay between the germline ends. The germline CDR1 and CDR2 sequences are SEHNR and FQNEAQ (reference sequence). CDR3 length: 15 residues. Extraction of RNA preceded its reverse transcription into cDNA, which served as the sequencing template. Profiling relied on immunoSEQ multiplex PCR, and the TCRdb table lists in-frame clones only, not all of them. Among just over 150,000 clones listed, under 60% were seen once. The starting material was CD8+ T cells sorted from blood, obtained at week 0. J is TRBJ1-2 and V is TRBV7-9, with D unclear. This sequence was found in a human donor with alopecia areata. The CDR3 loop is CASSAVRSSNYGYTF. In DNA form, the CDR3 reads TGTGCCAGCAGCGCCGTCCGCAGCTCTAACTATGGCTACACCTTC. Full variable domain (missing parts from reference TRBV7-9 and TRBJ1-2): DTGVSQNPRHKITKRGQNVTFRCDPISEHNRLYWYRQTLGQGPEFLTYFQNEAQLEKSRLLSDRFSAERPKGSFSTLEIQRTEQGDSAMYLCASSAVRSSNYGYTFGSGTRLTVV.